This TCR beta chain was profiled in a study of T cell responses to AZD1222 COVID-19 vaccine. Clones were sequenced by immunoSEQ multiplex PCR, and TCRdb holds only the in-frame ones, with some missing. This sample yields 85,000 or so clones, of which 75% to 95% are seen a single time; around a tenth belongs to the top ten. Note on this clone: Its antigen is unidentified.

Study-wide findings and caveats: In all cases, repertoires were sampled only after the peak T cell response. Donors were mostly white British, more females; clonal diversity possibly underestimated.

Germline loops: CDR1 SGDLS, CDR2 YYNGEE. With 5 bases clipped from V and 4 bases from J, the junction kept 8 bases outside the gene matches. CDR3 length equals 16 residues. The source of this sequence is an adult who received the AZD1222 COVID-19 vaccine. Source: peripheral blood, taken 28 days after the second AZD1222 dose. This sequence joins TRBV9 and TRBJ2-5, with 13 bases lining up with TRBD2. The CDR3 region is CASSPTSGGAGETQYF. The CDR3 DNA follows: TGTGCCAGCAGTCCTACTAGCGGGGGGGCCGGAGAGACCCAGTACTTC.